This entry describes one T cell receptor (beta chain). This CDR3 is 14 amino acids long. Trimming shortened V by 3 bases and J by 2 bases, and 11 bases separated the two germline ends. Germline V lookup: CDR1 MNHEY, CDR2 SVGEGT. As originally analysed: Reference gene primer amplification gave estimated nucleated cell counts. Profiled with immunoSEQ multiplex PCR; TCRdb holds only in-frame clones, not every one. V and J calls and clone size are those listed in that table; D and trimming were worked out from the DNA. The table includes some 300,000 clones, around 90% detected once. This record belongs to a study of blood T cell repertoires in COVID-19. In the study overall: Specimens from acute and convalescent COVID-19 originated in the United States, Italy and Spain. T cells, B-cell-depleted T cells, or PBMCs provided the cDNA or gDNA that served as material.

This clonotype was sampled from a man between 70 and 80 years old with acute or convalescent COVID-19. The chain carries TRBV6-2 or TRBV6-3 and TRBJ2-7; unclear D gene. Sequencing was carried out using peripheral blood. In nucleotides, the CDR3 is TGTGCCAGCAGTTATGGCTTTACCGCCTACGAGCAGTACTTC. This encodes CASSYGFTAYEQYF.